This is a list of T cell receptor beta chains from one sample in a study of a mutant IDH1 vaccine in newly diagnosed glioma. The protocol was immunoSEQ multiplex PCR, while the TCRdb copy is restricted to in-frame clones and leaves out a portion. In the table there are over 55,000 clones, 70% to 90% of which are singletons. These receptors' antigens are unknown. The sample consisted of PBMCs, taken from a glioma patient whose treatment included an IDH1 peptide vaccine. Receptor source: a man aged 35-49 years with glioma. Each CDR3 is given with its conserved first and last residue. A D gene is named only where the DNA matches it firmly. Expanded clones get a size class; other rows say once, few or many, or leave the size out.

NA,TRBJ2-2,TRBV5-1,NA,CASSPDINTGELFF,TGCGCCAGCAGCCCGGACATCAACACCGGGGAGCTGTTTTTT
NA,TRBJ1-6,TRBV5-1,NA,CASSLESNSPLHF,TGCGCCAGCAGCTTGGAATCCAATTCACCCCTCCACTTT
NA,TRBJ1-2,TRBV7-9,NA,CASSSVLGGGYTF,TGTGCCAGCAGCTCTGTCCTAGGAGGTGGCTACACCTTC
NA,TRBJ2-6,TRBV23-1,NA,CASSGNITQQSRANVLTF,TGCGCCAGCAGTGGTAATATTACGCAACAAAGTCGGGCCAACGTCCTGACTTTC
NA,TRBJ1-1,TRBV6-1,NA,CASSETTAAGAFF,TGTGCCAGCAGTGAAACGACAGCTGCTGGAGCTTTCTTT
NA,TRBJ2-5,TRBV9,NA,CASSPRGDSRETQYF,TGTGCCAGCAGCCCCCGGGGCGACTCGCGGGAGACCCAGTACTTC
NA,TRBJ2-7,TRBV5-1,TRBD1,CASSTTDRVREQYF,TGCGCCAGCAGCACCACGGACAGGGTAAGGGAGCAGTACTTC
NA,TRBJ1-4,TRBV6-6,NA,CASSPGRDEKLFF,TGTGCCAGCAGCCCCGGGAGGGATGAAAAACTGTTTTTT
NA,TRBJ1-2,TRBV5-8,TRBD1,CASRSTGDHYGYTF,TGTGCCAGCAGGTCCACAGGGGACCACTATGGCTACACCTTC
NA,TRBJ1-1,TRBV7-9,TRBD1,CASSLAGTGATEAFF,TGTGCCAGCAGCTTAGCCGGGACAGGAGCTACTGAAGCTTTCTTT
NA,TRBJ2-5,TRBV2,NA,CASSLGPNQETQYF,TGTGCCAGCAGTCTAGGACCGAACCAAGAGACCCAGTACTTC
once,TRBJ1-3,TRBV28,NA,CASTTPPFSGNTIYF,TGTGCCAGCACCACCCCTCCTTTCTCTGGAAACACCATATATTTT
NA,TRBJ1-6,TRBV14,NA,CASSQGTLFNSPLHF,TGTGCCAGCAGCCAAGGGACGCTTTTTAATTCACCCCTCCACTTT
NA,TRBJ1-6,TRBV5-1,TRBD1,CASSNGQGNSPLHF,TGCGCCAGCAGCAACGGACAGGGAAATTCACCCCTCCACTTT
NA,TRBJ1-3,TRBV7-8,NA,CASSSFGGGNTIYF,TGTGCCAGCAGCTCCTTCGGAGGTGGAAACACCATATATTTT
NA,TRBJ2-1,TRBV7-9,TRBD2,CASSPQREGRANEQFF,TGTGCCAGCAGCCCTCAGCGGGAGGGCCGAGCCAATGAGCAGTTCTTC
NA,TRBJ1-1,TRBV20-1,NA,CSARDGENWFF,TGCAGTGCTAGAGATGGGGAGAACTGGTTCTTT
NA,TRBJ1-2,TRBV30,NA,CAWSRMAQTKNYGYTF,TGTGCCTGGAGCCGGATGGCACAGACGAAAAACTATGGCTACACCTTC
NA,TRBJ1-2,TRBV28,NA,CASSPGGANYGYTF,TGTGCCAGCAGCCCCGGGGGGGCCAACTATGGCTACACCTTC
NA,TRBJ1-2,TRBV28,NA,CASSLGLKGPNYGYTF,TGTGCCAGCAGTTTAGGGTTGAAGGGGCCCAACTATGGCTACACCTTC
NA,TRBJ2-5,TRBV29-1,NA,CSVEGGETQYF,TGCAGCGTTGAAGGGGGAGAGACCCAGTACTTC
NA,TRBJ2-7,TRBV5-4,TRBD1,CASTTGTENYEQYF,TGTGCCAGCACAACCGGGACAGAGAATTACGAGCAGTACTTC
NA,TRBJ2-3,TRBV5-6,NA,CASSFDLKPTDTQYF,TGTGCCAGCAGTTTCGACCTTAAGCCCACAGATACGCAGTATTTT
few,TRBJ1-4,TRBV6-1,NA,CASRVTYGSEKLFF,TGTGCCAGCCGCGTCACCTATGGTAGTGAAAAACTGTTTTTT
NA,TRBJ1-6,TRBV15,NA,CATSRDKVGQSSYNSPLHF,TGTGCCACCAGCAGAGATAAAGTCGGACAGAGCTCCTATAATTCACCCCTCCACTTT
NA,TRBJ2-3,TRBV10-3,TRBD1,CAIREQGTDTQYF,TGTGCCATCCGCGAACAGGGGACAGATACGCAGTATTTT
NA,TRBJ2-1,TRBV5-4,NA,CASSPGSYNEQFF,TGTGCCAGCAGCCCCGGGTCCTACAATGAGCAGTTCTTC
NA,TRBJ1-2,TRBV21-1,NA,CASSKEALGYGYTF,TGTGCCAGCAGCAAAGAGGCGTTGGGCTATGGCTACACCTTC
NA,TRBJ2-6,TRBV7-3,TRBD2,CASSRPGLAGISGANVLTF,TGTGCCAGCAGCCGTCCAGGACTAGCGGGGATCTCTGGGGCCAACGTCCTGACTTTC
few,TRBJ2-7,TRBV4-3,TRBD1,CASSQDLGGWDSYEQYF,TGCGCCAGCAGCCAAGACTTAGGTGGGTGGGACAGCTACGAGCAGTACTTC
NA,TRBJ2-7,TRBV18,TRBD1,CASSTDRGYEQYF,TGTGCCAGCTCGACGGACAGGGGGTACGAGCAGTACTTC
NA,TRBJ2-2,TRBV6-5,NA,CASLGGTGELFF,TGTGCCAGTCTGGGGGGAACCGGGGAGCTGTTTTTT
NA,TRBJ2-4,TRBV19,NA,CANSAGTNNKNIQYF,TGTGCCAATAGTGCCGGGACAAATAACAAAAACATTCAGTACTTC
NA,TRBJ2-1,TRBV4-3,TRBD2,CASSQDPGGPNEQFF,TGCGCCAGCAGCCAAGATCCGGGAGGGCCCAATGAGCAGTTCTTC